This TCR beta chain was recorded in a study of blood T cell repertoires in COVID-19 (dated by TCRdb to about 2020). Regarding the research as a whole: Samples from collaborators originated in the United States, Italy and Spain and spanned both the acute and convalescent phases of COVID-19. The material from the prospective study consisted of cDNA or gDNA derived from T cells, B-cell-depleted T cells, or PBMCs. A freely available public database, intended as a resource for researchers studying the immune response to SARS-CoV-2, is where the repertoires were released. Where HLA class I and class II types were available, the types were taken from metadata supplied by the sample provider, not from assay-based typing. The dataset comprised deeply sampled blood TCRbeta repertoires from subjects exposed to, actively infected with, or recovered from COVID-19. Sample metadata almost always included a de-identified subject ID, COVID-19 status, age in years and sex. The samples were drawn from the first 160 participants of the ongoing ImmuneRACE study and from 1,254 subjects provided by 6 global collaborators. What the work shows at the level of the full study, not this receptor alone: The quantity of clinical and demographic metadata differed by source and by participant and was supplied without curation.

Regarding this clone: Its target antigen remains unknown. No base-level quality is on record; no much larger clone is a single base apart.

TCRbeta CDR3 regions were amplified from genomic DNA by means of the immunoSEQ Assay, a bias-controlled multiplex PCR. As for the authors' bioinformatics: Within the assay, amplification of reference gene primers was used to estimate how many nucleated cells each sample contained. To quantify the absolute abundance of each unique TCRbeta CDR3 rearrangement, sequence reads were collapsed and filtered. For each sample, productive Simpson clonality was calculated as the square root of Simpson's diversity index across productive rearrangements. This immuneACCESS table, as held by TCRdb, lists in-frame sequences with V and J called but not all clones. Of the missing ones, under half trace to an unresolved V gene in checked studies; the others have no known cause. V and J calls and clone size are those listed in that table; D and trimming were worked out from the DNA. Here the sample has 210,000 or so clones; approximately 86% occur a single time. About 1.3% of the sample is in the top ten clones.

At one collaborating source in Seattle, patients were enrolled during active infection and were followed longitudinally through the course of disease. Each collaborating institution followed its own protocols to collect whole blood in K2EDTA tubes. Collaborator samples were shipped for TCRbeta analysis as frozen whole blood, isolated PBMCs, or DNA extracted from either sample type. Reading from cysteine to phenylalanine, the CDR3 counts 15 amino acids. CDR3 DNA only is kept here, 45 bases in frame from base 1. The V end loses 6 bases and the J end loses 2 bases, and a stretch of 14 bases separates them. CDR1 and CDR2 are read off the germline V gene (reference sequence) as MNHNY and SVGAGI.

This TCR came from a woman in her thirties with COVID-19, enrolled during active disease. The chain uses TRBV6-6 and TRBJ1-5; matching of 6 bases hints at TRBD1 as the D gene. Sequencing was done on a sample of peripheral blood. The CDR3 reads CASSSQGRGNQPQHF. The nucleotide sequence is TGTGCCAGCAGCTCACAGGGCCGGGGCAATCAGCCCCAGCATTTT.